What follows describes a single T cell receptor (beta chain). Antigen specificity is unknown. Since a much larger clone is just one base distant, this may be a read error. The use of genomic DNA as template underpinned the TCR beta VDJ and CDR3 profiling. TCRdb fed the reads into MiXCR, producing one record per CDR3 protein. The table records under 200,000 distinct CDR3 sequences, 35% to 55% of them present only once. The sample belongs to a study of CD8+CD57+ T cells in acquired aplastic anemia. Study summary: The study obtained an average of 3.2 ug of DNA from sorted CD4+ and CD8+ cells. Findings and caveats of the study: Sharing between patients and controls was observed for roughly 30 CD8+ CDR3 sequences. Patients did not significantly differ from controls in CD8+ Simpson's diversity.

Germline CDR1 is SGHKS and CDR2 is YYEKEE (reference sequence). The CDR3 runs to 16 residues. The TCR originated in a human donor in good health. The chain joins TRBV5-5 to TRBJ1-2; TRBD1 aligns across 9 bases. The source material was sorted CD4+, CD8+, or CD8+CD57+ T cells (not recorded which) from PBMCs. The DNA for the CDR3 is TGTGCCAGCAGCACCGGGACAGGGCCTTATAACTATGACTACACCTTC. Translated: CASSTGTGPYNYDYTF.